The next 14 T cell receptor beta chains were all read from a single sample in a study of memory CD4+ T cells and cytomegalovirus serostatus. Single viable CD3+CD4+CD8-CD45RO+ cells were sorted as the memory CD4+ T cells. Here immunoSEQ multiplex PCR was the method, and the copy in TCRdb shows in-frame clones only, minus some. The data contain roughly 40,000 clones, around 78% of them seen just once; the ten biggest clones take up 0.75% to 0.9%. Sequenced input: memory CD4+ T cells from blood. Source of these receptors: an adult in good health and CMV-seronegative.

V is TRBV5-6 and J is TRBJ1-3, with D uncertain. Germline CDR1 is SGHDT and CDR2 is YYEEEE. This CDR3 spans 15 amino acids. Trimming left V 1 base short and J 0 bases short, with 8 bases between. The CDR3 loop is CASSLSERSGNTIYF. Here the CDR3 DNA reads TGTGCCAGCAGCTTGTCAGAACGCTCTGGAAACACCATATATTTT.

In its sample, this clone was seen a few times. The rearrangement uses TRBV10-1 and TRBJ2-2, with a weak D call TRBD2 (7 bases). V was trimmed by 3 bases and J by 7 bases, leaving 12 bases between them. The germline gives CDR1 WNHNN, CDR2 SYGVQD (reference sequence). This CDR3 region has 14 residues. CDR3 coding DNA: TGCGCCAGCAGTGACGGGGGGACAATCGGGGAGCTGTTTTTT. Its protein is CASSDGGTIGELFF.

The chain couples TRBV9 to TRBJ2-5; 9 bases are shared with TRBD2. The CDR3 is 14 residues long. J was trimmed by 4 bases and V by 2 bases; bases with no gene match: 3. From germline, CDR1 is SGDLS and CDR2 YYNGEE. This chain's CDR3 is CASSVGTSRETQYF. The DNA of the CDR3 is TGTGCCAGCAGCGTTGGGACTAGCCGAGAGACCCAGTACTTC.

This chain joins TRBV4-1 and TRBJ1-2, with a tentative D call TRBD1 (6 bases). Germline CDR1 reads MGHRA; CDR2 reads YSYEKL. V gave up 7 bases and J gave up 6 bases, with 27 bases separating them. The CDR3 loop spans 17 amino acids. The DNA for the CDR3 is TGCGCCAGCACCTACAGGGTCCAGGGGCAAATCCTAGATGGCTACACCTTC. It codes for CASTYRVQGQILDGYTF.

The rearrangement uses TRBV5-6 and TRBJ2-1; 11 nucleotides agree with TRBD1. J was trimmed by 7 bases and V by 4 bases; bases with no gene match: 13. This CDR3 has 17 residues. CDR1 is SGHDT and CDR2 is YYEEEE in the germline V gene. The CDR3 coding sequence is TGTGCCAGCAGCCCCCCCCTTGGACAGGGGGCAGGAAATGAGCAGTTCTTC. It yields the protein CASSPPLGQGAGNEQFF.

This chain links TRBV9 with TRBJ2-7; 10 positions match TRBD2. Trimming at V came to 4 bases and at J to 6 bases, leaving 10 bases not matched to a gene. The CDR3 length is 15 residues. Germline V lookup: CDR1 SGDLS, CDR2 YYNGEE. Here the CDR3 DNA reads TGTGCCAGCAGCCCCCACGGGGGACTAGCGAGCGAGCAGTACTTC. This encodes CASSPHGGLASEQYF.

The V call is TRBV7-9, the J call TRBJ2-1; 10 bases are a match to TRBD2. V shed 3 bases and J 4 bases; nucleotides not matched to a gene: 3. Germline V lookup: CDR1 SEHNR, CDR2 FQNEAQ (reference sequence). This CDR3 is built from 15 residues. The chain's CDR3 is CASSFPSGGYNEQFF. The CDR3 nucleotides are TGTGCCAGCAGCTTCCCTAGCGGGGGTTACAATGAGCAGTTCTTC.

The V and J genes are TRBV7-6 and TRBJ1-1; D ambiguous. The CDR3 runs 15 residues. V lost 5 bases and J lost 7, with 20 bases in between. Germline V gene data show CDR1 as SGHVS and CDR2 as FNYEAQ. The CDR3 bases are TGTGCCAGCAGCCCTTACGCGGCCGGACTCTATGAAGCTTTCTTT. This sequence encodes CASSPYAAGLYEAFF.

The rearrangement joins TRBV5-4 to TRBJ1-6; TRBD1 might be the D (6 bases). The germline V gene has CDR1 SGHNT and CDR2 YYREEE (reference sequence). Trimming took 0 bases from V and 7 from J, leaving 20 bases between them. The CDR3 is made up of 18 amino acids. The CDR3: CASSLDGSGGRRNSPLHF. The CDR3 DNA reads as TGTGCCAGCAGCTTGGACGGGTCGGGGGGGCGCAGGAATTCACCCCTCCACTTT.

The CDR3 loop reads CASSTKAGSSYEQYF. CDR3 nucleotide sequence: TGTGCCAGCAGCACAAAAGCGGGATCTTCCTACGAGCAGTACTTC. This chain links TRBV5-4 with TRBJ2-7, with 7 positions matching TRBD2. This CDR3 is 15 amino acids long. Germline lookup yields CDR1 SGHNT and CDR2 YYREEE (reference sequence). With 4 bases clipped from V and 1 base from J, the junction kept 8 bases outside the gene matches.

The chain carries TRBV19 and TRBJ1-2; 7 nucleotides line up with TRBD1. The V segment lost 6 bases and the J segment 0 bases; nucleotides outside the gene matches: 7. Germline V CDR1 and CDR2: LNHDA, SQIVND (reference sequence). The CDR3 is 15 residues long. The CDR3 sequence is CASRPDGTANYGYTF. In DNA, the CDR3 is TGTGCCAGTAGACCTGATGGGACAGCTAACTATGGCTACACCTTC.

The chain combines TRBV30 with TRBJ1-5; a possible D gene is TRBD1 (6 bases). Germline values: CDR1 GTSNPN, CDR2 SVGIG (reference sequence). Trimming cost V 0 bases and J 5 bases, with 14 bases left between them. This CDR3 has 15 amino acids. CDR3 sequence reads: CAWSVQGAEYQPQHF. The CDR3 coding sequence is TGTGCCTGGAGTGTACAGGGCGCGGAATATCAGCCCCAGCATTTT.

J is TRBJ1-4 and V is TRBV5-3, with TRBD1 matching 7 bases. TRBV5-3 carries the ORF label, with uncertain function. V was pared by 8 bases and J by 7 bases, with 14 bases of the junction left unmatched. This CDR3 contains 15 residues. This chain's CDR3 is CARMNRGSEGEKLFF. For the CDR3, the DNA is TGTGCCAGGATGAACAGGGGAAGTGAAGGTGAAAAACTGTTTTTT.

The gene calls are TRBV27 and TRBJ1-1; tentative D call: TRBD1 (6 bases). This CDR3 region has 12 residues. V gave up 7 bases and J gave up 11 bases, with 17 bases separating them. Germline CDR1 and CDR2: MNHEY and SMNVEV (reference sequence). The CDR3 DNA reads as TGTGCCAGCATTGGGGGGCGGATGAGGGCTTTCTTT. This sequence encodes CASIGGRMRAFF.